This TCR beta chain was found in a study of shared clonotypes between healthy human individuals. Findings and limits, study-wide: Across subsets, estimated richness was generally greater for naive than for memory populations. Against clonotypes common to all four donors, non-shared ones had lower generation probabilities.

CDR1 and CDR2 from the germline V gene are GTSNPN and SVGIG (reference sequence). Deletions cut 0 bases from V and 2 bases from J, with 8 bases between. The CDR3 loop spans 13 amino acids. With respect to this clone: Its cognate antigen is unknown.

The assay ran at deep level. TCRdb keeps only in-frame clones here, not all; method: immunoSEQ multiplex PCR. The sample holds around 700,000 clones; 74% are singletons and the top ten take roughly 1.7%. The sample was memory CD4+ T cells sorted from blood. The subset here: CD45RA-negative fraction. The receptor comes from a woman aged 25 to 45 in good health. The chain has TRBV30 and TRBJ2-7; D may be TRBD1 (5 bases). CDR3 sequence reads: CAWSVGRAYEQYF. CDR3 DNA sequence: TGTGCCTGGAGTGTCGGCAGGGCCTACGAGCAGTACTTC.